This T cell receptor beta chain derives from a study of long-term antiretroviral therapy in people with HIV. Whole-study findings and limits: Post-treatment diversity went higher with ART but stayed below transplant donor controls. Collection of the blood, which took place between about 2003 and 2018, possibly occurred under older ART regimens. It was not possible to obtain data on ART adherence, viral resistance or therapy changes.

In regard to this clone: The antigen remains undetermined.

The CDR3 sequence is 13 residues long. V was clipped by 2 bases and J by 10 bases, with 12 bases between them. The V gene's germline CDR1 is SGHTA and CDR2 FQGTGA. Without exception, participants with HIV were treated in the United States. Assay version v3.0 of immunoSEQ was used, and it was run at survey level. Sequenced by immunoSEQ multiplex PCR; TCRdb stores in-frame clones only, minus some. The data show fewer than 30,000 clones, with around 88% seen just once and under 5.5% held by the top ten. This clonotype was obtained from a man aged 25 to 40 with HIV. The chain is built from TRBV7-3 and TRBJ2-1; D not certain. The sequences come from unsorted PBMCs, collected more than 4.3 years after starting antiretroviral therapy. The CDR3 sequence is CASSLPAVKEQFF. For the CDR3, the DNA is TGTGCCAGCAGCTTACCCGCCGTGAAGGAGCAGTTCTTC.